The following is a TCR beta chain sequence with its context. Its matching antigen is unknown. These data belong to a study of T cells in Graves' hyperthyroidism and ophthalmopathy. Study findings and constraints: Blood samples included most of the expanded thyroid clonotypes exceeding 0.001. Prediction of ophthalmopathy progression came a median around 7.1 months pre-onset.

TCR beta CDR3 sequences were amplified from RNA transcripts. First-round RT-PCR of the TCR CDR3 relied on the HTBI primer set. In TCRdb, the multiplex PCR reads were re-called with MiXCR into one record per CDR3 protein. This table has 340,000 or so distinct CDR3 sequences, approximately 18% appearing once. Not enrolled were patients with uncontrolled infection, other autoimmune disease, pregnancy or lactation. The sample taken for sequencing was blood. This clonotype originated in a woman in her 50s with Graves' hyperthyroidism.

The CDR3 region is CASSGEGQGATEAFF. The CDR3 DNA is TGTGCCAGCAGCGGAGAGGGACAGGGGGCTACTGAAGCTTTCTTT. The chain carries TRBV9 and TRBJ1-1; the match to TRBD1 covers 12 bases. The CDR3 covers 15 residues. V shed 3 bases, J shed 5 bases, and the junction held 5 bases outside the gene matches. The germline CDR1 and CDR2 sequences are SGDLS and YYNGEE.